This T cell receptor (beta chain) emerged from a study of T cells in Graves' hyperthyroidism and ophthalmopathy. Findings of the study overall: Most thyroid clonotypes expanded above 0.001 appeared in blood too.

In this sample, this clonotype turned up many times. Its antigen is currently unknown. The CDR3 sequence is 13 residues long. CDR1 and CDR2 (germline): SQVTM, ANQGSEA. Trimming shortened V by 2 bases and J by 1 base, and 8 bases separated the two germline ends. There were TCR beta CDR3 regions amplified from RNA transcripts. TCR CDR3 underwent first-round RT-PCR with the HTBI primer set. TCRdb reanalysed the multiplex PCR reads using MiXCR and keeps one entry per CDR3 protein. The sample holds 270,000 or so distinct CDR3 sequences, 25% seen once. The chain is built from TRBV29-1 and TRBJ1-1, with D unclear. The sequencing sample was made of blood. This receptor was identified in a man aged 35-49 years with Graves' hyperthyroidism that later progressed to Graves' ophthalmopathy. The CDR3 DNA sequence: TGCAGCGTTGAAACACAAAGGAACACTGAAGCTTTCTTT. It is translated as CSVETQRNTEAFF.